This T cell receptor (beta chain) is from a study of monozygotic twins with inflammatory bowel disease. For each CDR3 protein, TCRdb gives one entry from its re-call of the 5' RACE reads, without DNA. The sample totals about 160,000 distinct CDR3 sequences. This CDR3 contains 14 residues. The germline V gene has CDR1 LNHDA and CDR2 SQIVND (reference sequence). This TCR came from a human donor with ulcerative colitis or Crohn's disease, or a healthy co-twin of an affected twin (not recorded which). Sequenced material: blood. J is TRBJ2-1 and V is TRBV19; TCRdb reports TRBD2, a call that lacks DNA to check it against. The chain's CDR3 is CASSRTSGGTEQFF.